Each of the 5 T cell receptor beta chains below was sequenced from the same sample in a study of blood T cell repertoires in COVID-19. Profiled with immunoSEQ multiplex PCR; TCRdb holds only in-frame clones, not every one. The data hold roughly 42,000 clones, with around 89% observed a single time. Sequencing was performed on peripheral blood. The source is a human donor in a cohort sampled during active COVID-19.

V is TRBV5-1 and J is TRBJ2-5; 7 bases map to TRBD2. Germline V lookup: CDR1 SGHRS, CDR2 YFSETQ. The CDR3 loop spans 14 amino acids. Trimming cost V 1 base and J 5 bases; bases outside gene matches: 5. The CDR3 loop reads CASSLRGVKETQYF. CDR3 sequence (DNA): TGCGCCAGCAGCTTGCGGGGGGTCAAGGAGACCCAGTACTTC.

The V gene is TRBV7-9, the J gene TRBJ2-7, with D perhaps matching TRBD2 (5 bases). V was trimmed by 0 bases and J by 7 bases, leaving 10 bases between them. Germline-derived CDR1 and CDR2 are SEHNR and FQNEAQ (reference sequence). The CDR3 totals 13 residues. In DNA form, the CDR3 reads TGTGCCAGCAGCTTAGCGGGAGTGAGAGAGCAGTACTTC. Translation: CASSLAGVREQYF.

V is TRBV30 and J is TRBJ1-2, with D possibly TRBD1 on 6 matching bases. The V gene's germline CDR1 is GTSNPN and CDR2 SVGIG (reference sequence). Trimming took 2 bases from V and 0 from J, leaving 10 bases between them. This CDR3 region has 14 residues. Here the CDR3 DNA reads TGTGCCTGGAGTAGGGGGGGTTCTAACTATGGCTACACCTTC. This translates into CAWSRGGSNYGYTF.

The chain employs TRBV3-1 (or the pseudogene TRBV3-2) and TRBJ2-7, with 7 bases lining up with TRBD2. The trim removed 7 bases at V and 4 bases at J, leaving 10 bases unmatched. The CDR3 runs 14 residues. The germline V gene encodes CDR1 LGHDT and CDR2 YNNKEL (reference sequence). CDR3 protein: CASTMGEGPYEQYF. The CDR3 DNA sequence: TGTGCCAGCACCATGGGGGAGGGCCCTTACGAGCAGTACTTC.

The chain carries TRBV9 and TRBJ2-7; 7 nucleotides agree with TRBD2. Losses at the gene ends were 0 bases for V and 4 bases for J; bases not matched to a gene: 4. The CDR3 has 14 residues. Per germline, CDR1 SGDLS and CDR2 YYNGEE. The DNA of the CDR3 is TGTGCCAGCAGCGTAGGCGGGAGCGGGTACGAGCAGTACTTC. As protein: CASSVGGSGYEQYF.